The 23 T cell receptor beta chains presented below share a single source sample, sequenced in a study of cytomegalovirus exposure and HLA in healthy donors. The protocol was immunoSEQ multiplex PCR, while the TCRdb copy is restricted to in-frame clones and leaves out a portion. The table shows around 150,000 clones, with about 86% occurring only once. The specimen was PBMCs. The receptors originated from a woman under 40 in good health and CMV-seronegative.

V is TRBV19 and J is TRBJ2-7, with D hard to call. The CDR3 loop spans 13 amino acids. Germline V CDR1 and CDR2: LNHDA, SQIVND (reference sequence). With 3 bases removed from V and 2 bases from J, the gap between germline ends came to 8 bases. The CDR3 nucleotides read TGTGCCAGTAGTATTGGGCAGGCCTACGAGCAGTACTTC. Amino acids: CASSIGQAYEQYF.

CDR3 region: CASSLDRPSSREGKQYF. CDR3 bases: TGTGCCAGCAGCTTAGATCGCCCCTCTTCGCGGGAGGGCAAGCAGTACTTC. This chain uses TRBV11-2 with TRBJ2-7, with TRBD2 matching over 9 bases. Per germline, CDR1 SGHAT and CDR2 FQNNGV. CDR3 length: 17 residues. Trimming removed 0 bases from V and 8 bases from J; junction bases left unmatched: 14. Variable domain in full (rest from reference TRBV11-2 and TRBJ2-7): EAGVAQSPRYKIIEKRQSVAFWCNPISGHATLYWYQQILGQGPKLLIQFQNNGVVDDSQLPKDRFSAERLKGVDSTLKIQPAKLEDSAVYLCASSLDRPSSREGKQYFGPGTRLTVT.

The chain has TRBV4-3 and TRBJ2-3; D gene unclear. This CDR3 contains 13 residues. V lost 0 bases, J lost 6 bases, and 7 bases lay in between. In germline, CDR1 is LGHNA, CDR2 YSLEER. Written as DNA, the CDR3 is TGCGCCAGCAGCCAAGATAGCAGGGATACGCAGTATTTT. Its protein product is CASSQDSRDTQYF.

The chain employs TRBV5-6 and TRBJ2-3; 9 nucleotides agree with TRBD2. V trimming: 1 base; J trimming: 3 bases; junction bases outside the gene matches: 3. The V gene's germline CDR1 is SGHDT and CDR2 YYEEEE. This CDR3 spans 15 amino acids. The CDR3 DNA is TGTGCCAGCAGCTTGTGGAGCGGGAGGACAGATACGCAGTATTTT. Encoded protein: CASSLWSGRTDTQYF.

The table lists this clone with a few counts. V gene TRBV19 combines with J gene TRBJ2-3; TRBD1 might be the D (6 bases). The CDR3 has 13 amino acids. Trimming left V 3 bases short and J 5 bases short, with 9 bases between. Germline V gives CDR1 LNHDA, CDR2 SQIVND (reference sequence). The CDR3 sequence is CASSMAQGDTQYF. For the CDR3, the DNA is TGTGCCAGTAGTATGGCACAGGGAGATACGCAGTATTTT.

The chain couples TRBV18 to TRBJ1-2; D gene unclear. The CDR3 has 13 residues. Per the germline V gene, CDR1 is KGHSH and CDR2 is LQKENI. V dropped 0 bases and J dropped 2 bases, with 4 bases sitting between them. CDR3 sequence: CASSPPGNYGYTF. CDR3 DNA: TGTGCCAGCTCACCACCAGGCAACTATGGCTACACCTTC.

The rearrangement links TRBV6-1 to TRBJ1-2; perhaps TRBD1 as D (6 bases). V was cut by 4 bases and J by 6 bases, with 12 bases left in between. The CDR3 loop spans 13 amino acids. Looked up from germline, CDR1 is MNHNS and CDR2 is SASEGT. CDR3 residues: CASSAGGGNGYTF. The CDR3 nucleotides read TGTGCCAGCAGTGCCGGGGGGGGCAATGGCTACACCTTC.

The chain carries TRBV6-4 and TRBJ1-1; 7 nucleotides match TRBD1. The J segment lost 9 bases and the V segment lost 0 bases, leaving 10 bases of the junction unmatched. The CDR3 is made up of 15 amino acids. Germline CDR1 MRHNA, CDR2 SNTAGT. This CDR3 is CASSDSRLGTEKAFF. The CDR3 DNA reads TGTGCCAGCAGTGACTCGCGTCTTGGGACAGAGAAAGCTTTCTTT.

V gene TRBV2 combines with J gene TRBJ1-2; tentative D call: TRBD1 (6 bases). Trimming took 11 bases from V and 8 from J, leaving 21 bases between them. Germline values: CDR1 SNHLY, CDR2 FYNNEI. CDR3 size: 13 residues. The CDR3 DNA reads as TGTGCCTCCACCCCTACAGGGAAAGAAGGCTACACCTTC. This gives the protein CASTPTGKEGYTF.

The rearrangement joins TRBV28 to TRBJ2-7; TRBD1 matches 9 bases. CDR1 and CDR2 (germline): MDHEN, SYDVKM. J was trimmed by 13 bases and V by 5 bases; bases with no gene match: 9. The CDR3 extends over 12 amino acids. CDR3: CASSLIGTGTYF. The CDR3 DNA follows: TGTGCCAGCAGTCTAATCGGGACAGGGACATACTTC.

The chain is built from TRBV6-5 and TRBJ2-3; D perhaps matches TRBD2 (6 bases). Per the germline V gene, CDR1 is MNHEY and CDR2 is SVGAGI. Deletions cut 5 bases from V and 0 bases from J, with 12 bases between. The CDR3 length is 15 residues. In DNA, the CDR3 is TGTGCCAGCAGTACCCCCGGGACTAGCACAGATACGCAGTATTTT. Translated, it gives CASSTPGTSTDTQYF.

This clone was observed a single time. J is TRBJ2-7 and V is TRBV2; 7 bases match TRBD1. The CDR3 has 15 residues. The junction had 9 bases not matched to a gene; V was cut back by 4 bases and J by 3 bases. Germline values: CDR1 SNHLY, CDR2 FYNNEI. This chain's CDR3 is CASSATGTLLYEQYF. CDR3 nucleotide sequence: TGTGCCAGCAGTGCGACAGGGACCCTTCTCTACGAGCAGTACTTC.

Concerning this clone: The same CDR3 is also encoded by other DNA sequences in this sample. CDR3 sequence (DNA): TGTGCCAGCAGTCCATCAGGGGACTATGGCTACACCTTC. Translating it yields CASSPSGDYGYTF. This chain links TRBV2 with TRBJ1-2; D is possibly TRBD1 (6 bases). V lost 5 bases and J lost 3, with 10 bases in between. This CDR3 comprises 13 residues. CDR1 and CDR2 from the germline V gene are SNHLY and FYNNEI.

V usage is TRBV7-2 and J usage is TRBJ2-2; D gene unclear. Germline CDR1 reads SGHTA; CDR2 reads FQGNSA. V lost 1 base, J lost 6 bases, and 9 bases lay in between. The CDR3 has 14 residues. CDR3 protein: CASSLGRGPGELFF. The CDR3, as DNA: TGTGCCAGCAGCTTAGGCCGAGGACCCGGGGAGCTGTTTTTT.

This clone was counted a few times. CDR3 in amino acids: CASSPRDSFQPQHF. The CDR3 DNA follows: TGTGCCAGTAGTCCTAGGGACAGTTTTCAGCCCCAGCATTTT. V is TRBV19 and J is TRBJ1-5; TRBD1 matches 7 bases. Germline lookup yields CDR1 LNHDA and CDR2 SQIVND (reference sequence). The CDR3 runs 14 residues. V trimming: 5 bases; J trimming: 6 bases; junction bases outside the gene matches: 7.

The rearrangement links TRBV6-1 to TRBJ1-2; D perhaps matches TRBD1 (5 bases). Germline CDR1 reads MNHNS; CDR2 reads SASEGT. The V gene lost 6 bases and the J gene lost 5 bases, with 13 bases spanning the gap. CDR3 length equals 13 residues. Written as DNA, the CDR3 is TGTGCCAGCAGGGACACAGGTCCGTATGGCTACACCTTC. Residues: CASRDTGPYGYTF.

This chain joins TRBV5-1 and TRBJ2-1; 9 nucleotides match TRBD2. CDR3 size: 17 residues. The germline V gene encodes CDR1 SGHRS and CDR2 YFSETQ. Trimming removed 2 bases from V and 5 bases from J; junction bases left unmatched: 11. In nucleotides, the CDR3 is TGCGCCAGCAGCTTCTCCTCAGCTAGCGGGGTTGACAATGAGCAGTTCTTC. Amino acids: CASSFSSASGVDNEQFF. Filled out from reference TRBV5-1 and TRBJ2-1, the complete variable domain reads KAGVTQTPRYLIKTRGQQVTLSCSPISGHRSVSWYQQTPGQGLQFLFEYFSETQRNKGNFPGRFSGRQFSNSRSEMNVSTLELGDSALYLCASSFSSASGVDNEQFFGPGTRLTVL.

The CDR3 region has the DNA TGTGCCAGCAGCTTACTTTCAGTACGTAAGGACAATGAGCAGTTCTTC. Amino acids: CASSLLSVRKDNEQFF. This chain connects TRBV7-6 to TRBJ2-1; no definite D call. Per the germline V gene, CDR1 is SGHVS and CDR2 is FNYEAQ. Trimming shortened V by 2 bases and J by 5 bases, and 16 bases separated the two germline ends. The CDR3 is 16 residues long.

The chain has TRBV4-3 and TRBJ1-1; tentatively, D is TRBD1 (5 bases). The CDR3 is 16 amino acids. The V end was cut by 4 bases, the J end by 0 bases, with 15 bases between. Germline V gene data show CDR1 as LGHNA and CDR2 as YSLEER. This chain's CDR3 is CASSPGGGALNTEAFF. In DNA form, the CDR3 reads TGCGCCAGCAGCCCCGGTGGAGGGGCCCTGAACACTGAAGCTTTCTTT.

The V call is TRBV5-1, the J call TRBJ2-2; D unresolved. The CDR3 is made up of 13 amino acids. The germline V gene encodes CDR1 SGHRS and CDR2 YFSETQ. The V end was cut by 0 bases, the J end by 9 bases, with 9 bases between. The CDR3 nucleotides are TGCGCCAGCAGCTTGGGTTCGACCCGGGAGCTGTTTTTT. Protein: CASSLGSTRELFF.

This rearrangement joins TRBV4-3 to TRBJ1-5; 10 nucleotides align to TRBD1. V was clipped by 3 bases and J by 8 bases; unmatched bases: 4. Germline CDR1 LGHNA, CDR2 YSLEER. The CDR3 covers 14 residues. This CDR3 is CASSQDRGREPQHF. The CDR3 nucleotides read TGCGCCAGCAGCCAGGACAGGGGGAGAGAGCCCCAGCATTTT.

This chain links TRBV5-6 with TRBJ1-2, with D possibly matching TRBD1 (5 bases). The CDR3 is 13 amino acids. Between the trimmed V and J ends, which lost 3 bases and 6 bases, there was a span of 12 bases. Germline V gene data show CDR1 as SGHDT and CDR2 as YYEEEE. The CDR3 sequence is CASSWQGIDGYTF. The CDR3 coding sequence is TGTGCCAGCAGCTGGCAGGGTATCGATGGCTACACCTTC.

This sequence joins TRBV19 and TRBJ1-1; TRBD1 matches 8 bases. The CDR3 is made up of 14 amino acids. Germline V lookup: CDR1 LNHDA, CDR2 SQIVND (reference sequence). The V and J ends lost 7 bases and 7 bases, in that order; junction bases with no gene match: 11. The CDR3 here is CASTPGQVLLEAFF. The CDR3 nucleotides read TGTGCCAGTACCCCGGGACAGGTCCTCCTTGAAGCTTTCTTT.